This T cell receptor (beta chain) was retrieved from a study of beta chain features in type 1 diabetes. Whole-study context: Cells sorted and examined across all samples totaled approximately 100,000,000.

Study-wide results and limits: Sequencing of cDNA might inflate the share of cells that strongly express TCR. More deletions and fewer insertions at VDJ junctions were seen in type 1 diabetes patients. Type 1 diabetes patients showed a moderate but significant shortening of TCRB CDR3s in all four CD4+ subsets. Patients and controls would be equally affected if PCR favored shorter templates.

Notes on this clone: The antigen remains unidentified.

Trimming cost V 5 bases and J 2 bases, with 9 bases left between them. The CDR3 has 13 amino acids. CDR1 and CDR2 from the germline V gene are SGHTA and FQGTGA. Of the isolated RNA, all was reverse transcribed, and so the sequenced material was expressed TCRB transcripts. TCRdb's table, derived via immunoSEQ multiplex PCR, lists solely in-frame clones and lacks some. The sample has 200,000 to 300,000 clones, around 21% seen once. Sequenced sample: naive CD4+ T cells from blood. This receptor was obtained from a woman between 40 and 55 years old with type 1 diabetes. This chain connects TRBV7-3 to TRBJ1-1; perhaps TRBD1 as D (6 bases). The CDR3: CASSLDSNTEAFF. CDR3 coding DNA: TGTGCCAGCAGCCTGGACAGTAACACTGAAGCTTTCTTT.